This TCR beta chain was observed in a study of blood T cell repertoires in COVID-19. Study details: Some COVID-19 samples were acute and others convalescent; all came from the United States, Italy and Spain.

The CDR3 is made up of 16 amino acids. V lost 1 base, J lost 15 bases, and 19 bases stayed unmatched. Germline loops: CDR1 SGDLS, CDR2 YYNGEE. The data were produced by immunoSEQ multiplex PCR, yet TCRdb's version contains in-frame clones alone and is incomplete. The data show about 88,000 clones, with roughly 88% seen just once and around 10% held by the top ten. Sequencing was carried out using peripheral blood. This sequence originates from a man aged 80 or over with acute or convalescent COVID-19. The V and J genes are TRBV9 and TRBJ1-5; 7 bases line up with TRBD1. CDR3 in amino acids: CASSVPSDREVSVLHF. The CDR3 region has the DNA TGTGCCAGCAGCGTACCCTCAGACAGGGAAGTCTCTGTATTGCATTTT.